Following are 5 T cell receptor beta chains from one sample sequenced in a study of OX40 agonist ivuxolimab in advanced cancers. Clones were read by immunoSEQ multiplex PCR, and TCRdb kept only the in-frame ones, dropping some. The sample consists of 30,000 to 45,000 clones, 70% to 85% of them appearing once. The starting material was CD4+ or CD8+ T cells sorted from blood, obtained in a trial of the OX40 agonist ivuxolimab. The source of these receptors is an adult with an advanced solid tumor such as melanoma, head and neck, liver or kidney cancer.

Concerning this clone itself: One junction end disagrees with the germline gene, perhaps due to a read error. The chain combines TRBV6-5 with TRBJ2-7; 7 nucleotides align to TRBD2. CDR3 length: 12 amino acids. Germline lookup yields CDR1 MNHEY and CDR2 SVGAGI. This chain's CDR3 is CAISSGGYEQYF. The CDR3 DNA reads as TGTGCCATCAGTTCCGGGGGGTACGAGCAGTACTTC.

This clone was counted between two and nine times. The CDR3 is CASTSRGRISGYTF. CDR3 DNA sequence: TGTGCCAGCACCTCGAGGGGGCGCATAAGTGGCTACACCTTC. J is TRBJ1-2 and V is TRBV7-8, with TRBD1 identical over 7 bases. The CDR3 contains 14 residues. V dropped 7 bases and J dropped 7; count of bases not matched to a gene: 12. CDR1 and CDR2 (germline): SGHVS, FQNEAQ. Combining the CDR3 with reference TRBV7-8 and TRBJ1-2 gives the whole variable domain GAGVSQSPRYKVAKRGQDVALRCDPISGHVSLFWYQQALGQGPEFLTYFQNEAQLDKSGLPSDRFFAERPEGSVSTLKIQRTQQEDSAVYLCASTSRGRISGYTFGSGTRLTVV.

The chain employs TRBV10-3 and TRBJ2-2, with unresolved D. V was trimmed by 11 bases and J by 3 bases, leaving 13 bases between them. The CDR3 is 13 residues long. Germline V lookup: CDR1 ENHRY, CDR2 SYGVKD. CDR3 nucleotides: TGTGCCGCCTCCGTGTCCTACACCGGGGAGCTGTTTTTT. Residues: CAASVSYTGELFF.

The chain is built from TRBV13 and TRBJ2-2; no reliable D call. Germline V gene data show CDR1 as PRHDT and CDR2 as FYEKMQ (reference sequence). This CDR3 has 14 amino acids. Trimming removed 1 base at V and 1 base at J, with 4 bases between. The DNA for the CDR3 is TGTGCCAGCAGCTTAGACAGGAACACCGGGGAGCTGTTTTTT. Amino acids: CASSLDRNTGELFF. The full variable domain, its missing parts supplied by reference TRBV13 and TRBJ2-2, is AAGVIQSPRHLIKEKRETATLKCYPIPRHDTVYWYQQGPGQDPQFLISFYEKMQSDKGSIPDRFSAQQFSDYHSELNMSSLELGDSALYFCASSLDRNTGELFFGEGSRLTVL.

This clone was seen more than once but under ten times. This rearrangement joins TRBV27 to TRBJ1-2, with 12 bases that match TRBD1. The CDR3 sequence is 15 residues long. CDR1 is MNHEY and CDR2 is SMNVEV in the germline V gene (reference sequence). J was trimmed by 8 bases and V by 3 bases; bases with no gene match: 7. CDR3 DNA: TGTGCCAGCAGTTTGGGACAGGGGGCGCCGGTAGGCTACACCTTC. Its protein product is CASSLGQGAPVGYTF.